This T cell receptor (beta chain) stems from a study of shared clonotypes between healthy human individuals. Study at large: CD4 naive and CD4 memory each took three plates per donor, while CD8 naive took two and CD8 memory one. Study-wide points: Investigators collected only blood, and repertoires in tissues likely differ.

V was shortened by 4 bases and J by 6 bases, with 17 bases between the two germline ends. CDR3 length: 15 amino acids. Germline V gene sequence: CDR1 SGDLS, CDR2 YYNGEE. An approximately 200 ng quantity of DNA, approximately 29,000 T cell genomes, went into the sorted-subset replicate PCRs. Data came from immunoSEQ multiplex PCR; TCRdb stores just in-frame clones and leaves some out. Of about 2.1 million clones in the sample, about 94% were seen once. Naive CD8 cells comprised CD45RO-negative, CCR7-positively selected cells, excluding terminally differentiated effector memory CD45RA+ cells. Note on this clone: Its antigen is not known.

This sequence originates from a man aged 18 to 29 in good health. Some clones in this sample may be carry-over from other donors' samples. The sequenced material came from naive CD8+ T cells from PBMCs. The J gene is TRBJ2-4, the V gene TRBV9, with D perhaps given as TRBD1 or TRBD2 (5 bases each). CDR3 bases: TGTGCCAGCAGCCAGGACCCCGCGAGGGGAAACATTCAGTACTTC. Its protein product is CASSQDPARGNIQYF.